The present TCR beta chain was sequenced within a study of blood T cell dynamics during melanoma immunotherapy. The assay was immunoSEQ multiplex PCR, and TCRdb's table has in-frame clones only and misses some. Here the sample spans 8,400 or so clones, more than 80% being singletons. Time point indicated: week 3, after first cycle of checkpoint inhibitor. CDR1 is SGHNT and CDR2 is YYREEE in the germline V gene (reference sequence). This CDR3 is built from 13 residues. With 6 bases removed from V and 2 bases from J, the gap between germline ends came to 9 bases. The chain carries TRBV5-4 and TRBJ1-3; D is ambiguous. The receptor comes from a human donor with melanoma. Sequences were derived from blood, sampled from a patient treated with checkpoint blockade. The CDR3: CASKPAAGNTIYF. The CDR3 DNA follows: TGTGCCAGCAAACCGGCGGCTGGAAACACCATATATTTT.